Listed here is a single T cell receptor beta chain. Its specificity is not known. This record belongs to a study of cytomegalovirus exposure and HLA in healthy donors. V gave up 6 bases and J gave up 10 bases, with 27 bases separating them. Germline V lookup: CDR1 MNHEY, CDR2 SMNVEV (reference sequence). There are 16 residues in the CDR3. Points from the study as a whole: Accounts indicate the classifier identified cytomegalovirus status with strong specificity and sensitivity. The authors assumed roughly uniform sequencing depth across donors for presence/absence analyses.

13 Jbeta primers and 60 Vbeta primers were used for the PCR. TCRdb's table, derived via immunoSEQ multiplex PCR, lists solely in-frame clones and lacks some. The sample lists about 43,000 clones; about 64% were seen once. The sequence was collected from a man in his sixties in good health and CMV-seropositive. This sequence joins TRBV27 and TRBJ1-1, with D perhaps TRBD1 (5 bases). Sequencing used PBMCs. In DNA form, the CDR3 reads TGTGCCAGCAGCAAGAGACAGACCGTGTTCTTTTATGGAGCTTTCTTT. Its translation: CASSKRQTVFFYGAFF.